The 24 T cell receptor beta chains below all came from one sample that was sequenced in a study of OX40 agonist ivuxolimab in advanced cancers. Receptors were amplified or captured by the immunoSEQ multiplex PCR assay. TCRdb took this table from immuneACCESS and kept in-frame rearrangements with V and J called. Such tables lack part of the clones; where checked against another copy, unresolved V genes explain under half of the gap, and the rest is unexplained. Across this sample there are 25,000 to 30,000 clones, with around 82% seen only once. Jointly, the top ten make up over 15% of the sample. This material consisted of CD4+ or CD8+ T cells sorted from blood, taken in a trial of the OX40 agonist ivuxolimab. Receptors were obtained from an adult with an advanced solid tumor such as melanoma, head and neck, liver or kidney cancer.

This chain links TRBV7-9 with TRBJ2-2, with D hard to call. Germline V gives CDR1 SEHNR, CDR2 FQNEAQ (reference sequence). The CDR3 consists of 12 residues. The V end lost 1 base, the J end lost 4 bases, and 1 base lay between the germline ends. CDR3 loop: CASSLVTGELFF. In nucleotides, the CDR3 is TGTGCCAGCAGCTTAGTCACCGGGGAGCTGTTTTTT.

The chain carries TRBV7-2 and TRBJ2-3, with D maybe TRBD2 (6 bases). This CDR3 has 14 residues. The germline gives CDR1 SGHTA, CDR2 FQGNSA. Between the trimmed V and J ends, which lost 3 bases and 2 bases, there was a span of 9 bases. This CDR3 is CASSLPGLTDTQYF. The CDR3 bases are TGTGCCAGCAGCTTGCCGGGACTCACAGATACGCAGTATTTT.

The chain recombines TRBV5-1 with TRBJ2-1; 8 bases agree with TRBD2. The junction had 4 bases not matched to a gene; V was cut back by 0 bases and J by 5 bases. This CDR3 is 15 amino acids long. Germline loops: CDR1 SGHRS, CDR2 YFSETQ. The CDR3 region is CASSLAGGPNNEQFF. DNA for the CDR3: TGCGCCAGCAGCTTGGCGGGGGGGCCAAACAATGAGCAGTTCTTC.

The rearrangement links TRBV4-2 to TRBJ2-1, with 11 bases fitting TRBD2. V dropped 3 bases and J dropped 8; count of bases not matched to a gene: 6. Per the germline V gene, CDR1 is LGHNA and CDR2 is YNFKEQ. This CDR3 region has 15 residues. This CDR3 reads CASSHSPLAGDEQFF. In nucleotides, the CDR3 is TGTGCCAGCAGCCATTCCCCACTAGCGGGAGATGAGCAGTTCTTC.

The V gene is TRBV5-8, the J gene TRBJ1-2; D is uncertain. This CDR3 region has 14 residues. V was pared by 1 base and J by 6 bases, with 13 bases between. The germline gives CDR1 SGHTS, CDR2 YDEGEE. This CDR3 reads CASSLWQRVDGYTF. CDR3 DNA: TGTGCCAGCAGCTTGTGGCAGAGAGTCGATGGCTACACCTTC.

A single count supports this clone. The rearrangement uses TRBV7-3 and TRBJ2-1; possibly TRBD2 for D (6 bases). V lost 1 base and J lost 5, with 12 bases in between. CDR3 length: 15 amino acids. Looked up from germline, CDR1 is SGHTA and CDR2 is FQGTGA. This chain's CDR3 is CASSLKRESHNEQFF. CDR3 sequence (DNA): TGTGCCAGCAGCTTAAAACGGGAGTCCCACAATGAGCAGTTCTTC. Full variable domain (remainder filled in from reference TRBV7-3 and TRBJ2-1): GAGVSQTPSNKVTEKGKYVELRCDPISGHTALYWYRQSLGQGPEFLIYFQGTGAADDSGLPNDRFFAVRPEGSVSTLKIQRTERGDSAVYLCASSLKRESHNEQFFGPGTRLTVL.

This chain connects TRBV13 to TRBJ1-3; D unclear. V lost 2 bases and J lost 2, with 4 bases in between. This CDR3 is 13 amino acids long. The germline CDR1 and CDR2 sequences are PRHDT and FYEKMQ (reference sequence). In DNA form, the CDR3 reads TGTGCCAGCAGCTTACCGGCTGGAAACACCATATATTTT. It encodes CASSLPAGNTIYF.

This chain's CDR3 is CASSPRDRANEQYF. DNA of the CDR3: TGTGCCAGCAGCCCGCGGGACAGGGCTAACGAGCAGTACTTC. The chain uses TRBV7-9 and TRBJ2-7, with 9 bases fitting TRBD1. The CDR3 is made up of 14 amino acids. CDR1 SEHNR and CDR2 FQNEAQ come from the germline V gene (reference sequence). V lost 5 bases, J lost 5 bases, and 7 bases stayed unmatched.

This clone counts as large (0.1 to 1%). This sequence joins TRBV7-9 and TRBJ2-7, with 10 bases identical to TRBD2. The CDR3 length is 18 residues. V trimming: 5 bases; J trimming: 4 bases; junction bases outside the gene matches: 17. Per the germline V gene, CDR1 is SEHNR and CDR2 is FQNEAQ (reference sequence). CDR3 DNA: TGTGCCAGCAGCCCAGTCGGAGAAGGGACTAGCGTCCCATACGAGCAGTACTTC. This sequence encodes CASSPVGEGTSVPYEQYF.

The chain uses TRBV11-2 and TRBJ1-4; D is possibly TRBD1 (6 bases). This CDR3 is built from 16 residues. Trimming pared 1 base from V and 4 bases from J, leaving 13 bases between. Germline V gives CDR1 SGHAT, CDR2 FQNNGV. CDR3 sequence reads: CASSLGGGGGNEKLFF. CDR3 in DNA: TGTGCCAGCAGCTTAGGTGGAGGGGGGGGTAATGAAAAACTGTTTTTT.

The chain joins TRBV28 to TRBJ2-1; D ambiguous. Per the germline V gene, CDR1 is MDHEN and CDR2 is SYDVKM. The ends were cut back, 5 bases at V and 9 bases at J, with 14 bases in the middle. The CDR3 sequence is 13 residues long. The CDR3 DNA sequence: TGTGCCAGCAGTACTTCCCCAGCCTTTGAGCAGTTCTTC. Translated: CASSTSPAFEQFF.

The chain recombines TRBV7-6 with TRBJ1-4; D ambiguous. The CDR3 runs to 14 residues. V lost 5 bases, J lost 11 bases, and 18 bases lay in between. Germline V gene lookup returns CDR1 SGHVS and CDR2 FNYEAQ. The CDR3 DNA sequence: TGTGCCAGCAGCCCCTTGGTGGAGGGTGAGAAACTGTTTTTT. It translates to CASSPLVEGEKLFF.

The rearrangement joins TRBV11-2 to TRBJ1-1, with no clear D. Germline V gene lookup returns CDR1 SGHAT and CDR2 FQNNGV. The V end was cut by 5 bases, the J end by 1 base, with 5 bases between. CDR3 length: 12 amino acids. CDR3 residues: CASSLSNTEAFF. The CDR3 DNA sequence: TGTGCCAGCAGCCTCTCGAACACTGAAGCTTTCTTT.

J is TRBJ2-2 and V is TRBV4-1; D is unclear. V was shortened by 2 bases and J by 1 base, with 8 bases between the two germline ends. There are 15 residues in the CDR3. Germline values: CDR1 MGHRA, CDR2 YSYEKL. The CDR3 coding sequence is TGCGCCAGCAGCCAATTAGCTGGGAACACCGGGGAGCTGTTTTTT. The encoded protein is CASSQLAGNTGELFF.

J is TRBJ2-1 and V is TRBV7-9, with 9 bases matching TRBD1. The CDR3 loop spans 15 amino acids. Germline CDR1 and CDR2: SEHNR and FQNEAQ (reference sequence). The V segment lost 5 bases and the J segment 3 bases; nucleotides outside the gene matches: 5. Here the CDR3 reads CASSPRDRVYNEQFF. CDR3 DNA sequence: TGTGCCAGCAGCCCGCGGGACAGGGTCTACAATGAGCAGTTCTTC.

This sequence joins TRBV28 and TRBJ2-1; TRBD2 agrees at 10 bases. V lost 2 bases to trimming and J lost 8 bases; unmatched junction nucleotides: 3. The CDR3 length is 14 residues. CDR1 and CDR2 from the germline V gene are MDHEN and SYDVKM. CDR3 in DNA: TGTGCCAGCAGTTTAGGGCTAGCGGGAGATGAGCAGTTCTTC. Its translation is CASSLGLAGDEQFF.

V is TRBV19 and J is TRBJ2-7; 10 bases match TRBD1. J gave up 4 bases and V 3 bases, and 6 bases lay outside the gene matches. The CDR3 totals 15 residues. The germline CDR1 and CDR2 sequences are LNHDA and SQIVND (reference sequence). The CDR3 bases are TGTGCCAGTAGTATCGGACAGGGGGGTCGATACGAGCAGTACTTC. Translating it yields CASSIGQGGRYEQYF.

This rearrangement joins TRBV27 to TRBJ2-1, with D perhaps TRBD1 (5 bases). V was cut by 7 bases and J by 6 bases, with 10 bases left in between. There are 12 residues in the CDR3. Germline V gene lookup returns CDR1 MNHEY and CDR2 SMNVEV (reference sequence). CDR3: CASKSRANEQFF. CDR3 in DNA: TGTGCCAGCAAGTCCAGGGCCAATGAGCAGTTCTTC.

The chain recombines TRBV9 with TRBJ2-7, with a tentative D call TRBD2 (6 bases). Per the germline V gene, CDR1 is SGDLS and CDR2 is YYNGEE. The V gene lost 4 bases and the J gene lost 0 bases, with 20 bases spanning the gap. The CDR3 length is 17 residues. Written as DNA, the CDR3 is TGTGCCAGCAGCTACACTATCCGGGACTCAATCTCCTACGAGCAGTACTTC. The encoded protein is CASSYTIRDSISYEQYF.

The chain links TRBV30 to TRBJ2-2; unclear D gene. The CDR3 sequence is 13 residues long. The germline gives CDR1 GTSNPN, CDR2 SVGIG (reference sequence). V dropped 0 bases and J dropped 3 bases, with 5 bases sitting between them. CDR3 residues: CAWSVRDTGELFF. The CDR3 DNA reads TGTGCCTGGAGTGTTAGGGACACCGGGGAGCTGTTTTTT.

V usage is TRBV4-2 and J usage is TRBJ2-5; 16 bases fit TRBD2. CDR3 length equals 18 residues. In germline, CDR1 is LGHNA, CDR2 YNFKEQ. The ends lost 3 bases at V and 2 bases at J; junction bases unmatched: 6. The CDR3 DNA reads as TGTGCCAGCAGCCAGCCGGGACTAGCGGGGGGGAATCAAGAGACCCAGTACTTC. Protein product: CASSQPGLAGGNQETQYF.

The V call is TRBV6-9, the J call TRBJ2-3, with 9 bases identical to TRBD1. The CDR3 totals 14 residues. The germline V gene encodes CDR1 MNHGY and CDR2 SVAAGI. J gave up 4 bases and V 5 bases, and 4 bases lay outside the gene matches. The CDR3 nucleotides read TGTGCCAGCAGTGATGGACAGGGGTCAGATACGCAGTATTTT. The encoded protein is CASSDGQGSDTQYF.

The CDR3 coding sequence is TGTGCCAGCAGTGATTTGGGGAACACCGGGGAGCTGTTTTTT. Residues: CASSDLGNTGELFF. The rearrangement uses TRBV2 and TRBJ2-2; D unresolved. V gave up 3 bases and J gave up 1 base, with 6 bases separating them. Per the germline V gene, CDR1 is SNHLY and CDR2 is FYNNEI. There are 14 residues in the CDR3. Combining the CDR3 with reference TRBV2 and TRBJ2-2 gives the whole variable domain EPEVTQTPSHQVTQMGQEVILRCVPISNHLYFYWYRQILGQKVEFLVSFYNNEISEKSEIFDDQFSVERPDGSNFTLKIRSTKLEDSAMYFCASSDLGNTGELFFGEGSRLTVL.

The V and J genes are TRBV7-2 and TRBJ2-3; no clear D. Per germline, CDR1 SGHTA and CDR2 FQGNSA. The CDR3 totals 15 residues. Trimming removed 5 bases from V and 1 base from J, with 13 bases in between. The CDR3 protein is CASSTDAWGTDTQYF. The CDR3, as DNA: TGTGCCAGCAGCACGGACGCCTGGGGCACAGATACGCAGTATTTT.